The entry below gives a single T cell receptor beta chain sequence along with its context. Its antigen is unidentified. CDR3 size: 12 residues. Germline V gives CDR1 SGHNT, CDR2 YENEEA. V lost 4 bases to trimming and J lost 4 bases, with 6 bases between them. Each patient experienced a relapse that followed autologous stem cell transplantation, and brentuximab vedotin exposure varied. The data were taken from a study of PD-1 blockade in classical Hodgkin lymphoma. Overall study findings and caveats: According to reports, newly diagnosed patients had lower baseline TCR diversity than healthy donors, and relapsed/refractory patients had lower baseline TCR diversity still. Patients with a complete response exhibited baseline diversity comparable to newly diagnosed patients.

This table comes from immunoSEQ multiplex PCR, and its TCRdb copy is limited to in-frame clones, with some not included. The table lists about 41,000 clones, around 75% of them singletons. This TCR came from a human donor with classical Hodgkin lymphoma. Sequencing was performed on peripheral blood mononuclear cells (PBMCs), taken at baseline. The rearrangement uses TRBV11-3 and TRBJ2-3, with D hard to call. CDR3 region: CASSWGSDTQYF. The DNA for the CDR3 is TGTGCCAGCAGCTGGGGATCAGATACGCAGTATTTT.